The present T cell receptor (beta chain) was sequenced within a study of blood T cells in healthy people across ages. Together with a sample-barcoded 5' primer, a J-beta primer mix was included in a second PCR lasting about 7 to 11 cycles. TCRdb reprocessed the 5' RACE reads with MiXCR, giving one entry per CDR3 protein. This sample has under 950,000 distinct CDR3 sequences, with 20% to 25% found just once. As regards this clonotype: Its antigen is not identified.

The CDR3 runs to 15 residues. The germline V and J ends were trimmed by 0 bases and 1 base, with 10 bases remaining between them. The sample providers were healthy Caucasian people from Russia, aged roughly 6 to 95. Per sample, extraction of total RNA gave at least 5.5 micrograms in every case. Study conclusions and caveats: Per million T cells, TCR beta diversity dropped about linearly as age rose. Higher diversity and more naive CD4+ cells were features of long-lived donors, compared to aged donors.

The sequence derives from a man in his 70s in good health. The rearrangement uses TRBV12-3 or TRBV12-4 and TRBJ2-7; unclear D gene. The sequenced sample was blood. The CDR3 protein is CASSLALGSSYEQYV. In nucleotides, the CDR3 is TGTGCCAGCAGTTTAGCCCTGGGAAGTTCCTACGAGCAGTACGTC.